This TCR beta chain was captured in a study of beta chain features in type 1 diabetes. Study-wide background: The samples had 85 million to 140 million sorted cells examined in all.

This clone has more than one count but fewer than ten. Its antigen remains unidentified. Study-level results: A PCR bias possibly favoring shorter templates would apply equally to patients and controls.

Expressed TCRB transcripts were sequenced, since all the RNA that had been isolated was reverse transcribed. Assay: immunoSEQ multiplex PCR; the TCRdb copy retains only in-frame clones and omits some. The data show approximately 330,000 clones, about 11% seen once. Germline V gives CDR1 GTSNPN, CDR2 SVGIG (reference sequence). The V gene lost 1 base and the J gene lost 1 base, with 19 bases spanning the gap. The CDR3 length is 17 residues. Via the markers CD45RO/CCR7/CD25/CD127/CD95/CD27, stem cell-like memory, regulatory, central memory and naive CD4+ cells were sorted. Purities over 95% were achieved in all sorted populations.

The sequenced sample was naive CD4+ T cells from blood. The chain couples TRBV30 to TRBJ1-2; D remains unclear. This sequence originates from a woman in her twenties or thirties in good health. The CDR3 region has the DNA TGTGCCTGGAGTGCCGGACTGGGAAGAGGGATTAACTATGGCTACACCTTC. This translates into CAWSAGLGRGINYGYTF.